This T cell receptor beta chain was found in a study of T-cell reconstitution after alpha-beta-depleted transplantation in children. The V gene's germline CDR1 is SGDLS and CDR2 YYNGEE. Trimming took 3 bases from V and 7 from J, leaving 13 bases between them. The CDR3 runs to 13 residues. By share, this clonotype ranks as medium-sized (0.01 to 0.1%). The antigen is not known. Broader study findings: Several hundred expanded graft clones reportedly supplied alpha-beta T cells about two months after transplant.

TCRbeta library preparation incorporated unique molecular identifiers. A single record per CDR3 protein comes from TCRdb applying MiXCR to the PCR reads. The table has about 6,700 distinct CDR3 sequences, approximately 16% seen once. The chain joins TRBV9 to TRBJ1-1, with D tentatively TRBD1 (6 bases). The clonotype was recovered from a boy younger than 10 with acute lymphoblastic leukemia, due to receive a stem cell transplant. This specimen consisted of PBMCs, obtained before TCRalphabeta/CD19-depleted stem cell transplant. The CDR3 DNA reads TGTGCCAGCAGCGAGGGGGTAGGGCGTGAAGCTTTCTTT. Amino acid sequence: CASSEGVGREAFF.